This T cell receptor beta chain originates from a study of regulatory T cells in long-lasting Graves disease. Stated time point: persistent/refractory GD, antithyroid drugs over 5 years with positive TRAb. There was RNA extracted from PBMCs, and the TCR library was made from it. As a group, patients came from one endocrinology department in Xi'an, China. The EDTA tubes were filled with around 8.1 milliliters of drawn peripheral blood. This clonotype appeared many times. Its antigen is undetermined. From germline, CDR1 is MNHEY and CDR2 SMNVEV (reference sequence). The CDR3 runs 13 residues. V lost 8 bases and J lost 4, with 11 bases in between. The study's findings and limits: The study found persistent patients shared more public clonotypes (2,741) than new patients (approximately 970). The study found lower TCR diversity in persistent Graves' patients than in newly diagnosed ones.

HTBI primers from iRepertoire and Arm-PCR of CDR3 regions yielded the TCR beta libraries. TCRdb called the multiplex PCR reads again in MiXCR, with one record for every CDR3 protein. The table lists around 450,000 distinct CDR3 sequences, 20% to 25% of them singletons, with about 6.6% in the top ten. Here the sequenced sample was peripheral blood mononuclear cells (PBMCs), taken when the disease was refractory, from a patient treated with antithyroid drugs. The clonotype was recovered from a female donor with Graves disease. The rearrangement uses TRBV27 and TRBJ1-4, with D perhaps matching TRBD1 (5 bases). For the CDR3, the DNA is TGTGCCAGCTTAGGGAGGGGTAATGAAAAACTGTTTTTT. Protein: CASLGRGNEKLFF.